This TCR beta chain appears in the sequencing data of a study of T cell repertoires in cytomegalovirus infection. At the level of the study: CMV infection together with matching HLA type was indicated by public TCR beta signatures. Points from the study as a whole: Totalled public TCR beta family frequency picked out people who carried CMV plus the relevant HLA. Ex vivo responses were dominated by HLA-C-restricted CMV-specific TCR beta clonotypes.

There are many counts of this clonotype. Antigen unknown. J was trimmed by 10 bases and V by 2 bases; bases with no gene match: 10. Germline V gives CDR1 SGHKS, CDR2 YYEKEE (reference sequence). The length of the CDR3 is 15 residues. TCRdb re-derived calls from the reads in MiXCR, one entry per CDR3 protein. The sample carries some 280,000 distinct CDR3 sequences, roughly an eighth recorded once. This clonotype was sampled from a human donor in good health (CMV status not recorded). Some clones in this sample may be carry-over from other donors' samples. The chain is built from TRBV5-5 and TRBJ2-1; TRBD1 matches 9 bases. What was sequenced was PBMCs. Here the CDR3 DNA reads TGTGCCAGCAGCTTTTTCCCGGGACAGGGAAACGAGCAGTTCTTC. Translated: CASSFFPGQGNEQFF.